The rows below give T cell receptor beta chains drawn from one sample of a study of monozygotic twins with inflammatory bowel disease. TCRdb re-called the 5' RACE reads, yielding one record per CDR3 amino acid sequence without DNA. The clone table shows approximately 150,000 distinct CDR3 sequences, with the ten largest holding roughly 2.5%. The sequencing input was blood. These receptors all stem from a human donor with ulcerative colitis or Crohn's disease, or a healthy co-twin of an affected twin (not recorded which). The CDR3 runs from the conserved cysteine through the conserved F or W. Fields, in order: J gene, V gene, CDR3 protein.

J: TRBJ1-5; V: TRBV30; CDR3: CAWGFGQVGNQPQHF
J: TRBJ1-2; V: TRBV13; CDR3: CASSLGRSAGLSQDEPEIYGYTF
J: TRBJ2-1; V: TRBV12-3/TRBV12-4; CDR3: CASSFLFANWNEQFF
J: TRBJ2-1; V: TRBV4-1; CDR3: CASTSAGRVSYNEQFF
J: TRBJ2-3; V: TRBV7-9; CDR3: CASSFIRGKDTQYF
J: TRBJ2-3; V: TRBV11-2; CDR3: CASSLFRGFADTQYF
J: TRBJ2-3; V: TRBV11-2; CDR3: CASMLGGSADTQYF
J: TRBJ2-1; V: TRBV28; CDR3: CASSLGGFPYNEQFF
J: TRBJ2-3; V: TRBV4-3; CDR3: CASSHGTSGTDTQYF
J: TRBJ2-1; V: TRBV20-1; CDR3: CSAHPETSSYNEQFF
J: TRBJ2-3; V: TRBV14; CDR3: CASSHRTYTDTQYF
J: TRBJ2-5; V: TRBV7-2; CDR3: CASSLVFKETQYF
J: TRBJ1-2; V: TRBV7-9; CDR3: CASSLALRGKAYGYTF
J: TRBJ1-2; V: TRBV7-2; CDR3: CASSLADRMTYGYTF
J: TRBJ2-6; V: TRBV10-3; CDR3: CAIRELQGAFVTGANVLTF
J: TRBJ1-1; V: TRBV6-1; CDR3: CASNRLNTEAFF
J: TRBJ2-1; V: TRBV7-2; CDR3: CASSFSRDNEQFF
J: TRBJ2-7; V: TRBV5-1; CDR3: CASSSEVGQGVF
J: TRBJ2-3; V: TRBV12-3/TRBV12-4; CDR3: CASSLSFRGLAVTDTQYF
J: TRBJ2-2; V: TRBV7-9; CDR3: CAAAGGTGELFF
J: TRBJ2-2; V: TRBV7-9; CDR3: CASRWDRGNTGELFF
J: TRBJ1-6; V: TRBV10-2; CDR3: CASSDPPGASYNSPLHF
J: TRBJ1-1; V: TRBV23-1; CDR3: CASSQPSQQEFNTEAFF
J: TRBJ2-7; V: TRBV5-6; CDR3: CASSPSWAARYEQYF
J: TRBJ2-1; V: TRBV5-1; CDR3: CASSREGRGPNEQFF
J: TRBJ2-5; V: TRBV12-3/TRBV12-4; CDR3: CASAQGDRGRESQYF
J: TRBJ2-1; V: TRBV7-2; CDR3: CASSPGGARYNEQFF
J: TRBJ2-1; V: TRBV14; CDR3: CASSQDKDPSSYNEQFF
J: TRBJ2-1; V: TRBV12-3/TRBV12-4; CDR3: CASSFLAGTYNEQFF
J: TRBJ2-7; V: TRBV5-1; CDR3: CASSPESGGVYEQYF
J: TRBJ2-1; V: TRBV5-1; CDR3: CASSSTPTGTYNEQFF
J: TRBJ2-1; V: TRBV6-5; CDR3: CASSYMGLAGLAYNEQFF
J: TRBJ1-1; V: TRBV20-1; CDR3: CSARSTQPEPNTEAFF
J: TRBJ1-2; V: TRBV28; CDR3: CASHSSSGAGPFPVYGYTF
J: TRBJ2-7; V: TRBV7-2; CDR3: CASTLGGLGTYEQYF
J: TRBJ1-2; V: TRBV6-5; CDR3: CASSPVSRYGYTF
J: TRBJ1-2; V: TRBV12-3/TRBV12-4; CDR3: CASSLGQSYGYTF
J: TRBJ2-7; V: TRBV7-9; CDR3: CASSLVGSTYEQYF
J: TRBJ1-5; V: TRBV18; CDR3: CASSPKTSKLNQPQHF
J: TRBJ2-7; V: TRBV25-1; CDR3: CASSEYGTGGYEQYF
J: TRBJ1-1; V: TRBV5-6; CDR3: CASSWFQVLPSMNTEAFF
J: TRBJ2-2; V: TRBV20-1; CDR3: CSARDVTGYTGELFF
J: TRBJ1-1; V: TRBV7-3; CDR3: CASSPYPGQANTEAFF
J: TRBJ1-5; V: TRBV7-2; CDR3: CASSLNPLGAQHF
J: TRBJ2-7; V: TRBV20-1; CDR3: CSARGSRDYEQYF
J: TRBJ1-3; V: TRBV6-1; CDR3: CASSEVGPYPGNTIYF
J: TRBJ2-7; V: TRBV7-6; CDR3: CASSLFGAESYEQYF
J: TRBJ2-3; V: TRBV6-6; CDR3: CASSYPDPPDTQYF
J: TRBJ2-1; V: TRBV18; CDR3: CASSPQGADNEQFF
J: TRBJ2-5; V: TRBV6-4; CDR3: CASSAVPGSQETQYF
J: TRBJ1-1; V: TRBV7-2; CDR3: CASSNRQGGAEAFF
J: TRBJ1-2; V: TRBV10-3; CDR3: CAISESGRETTF
J: TRBJ2-5; V: TRBV18; CDR3: CASSQRLAVQETQYF
J: TRBJ2-1; V: TRBV20-1; CDR3: CSGQSGGTNNEQFF
J: TRBJ2-1; V: TRBV27; CDR3: CASSLEGQNSYNEQFF
J: TRBJ1-2; V: TRBV6-1; CDR3: CASSGSQPTNYGYTF
J: TRBJ2-2; V: TRBV5-1; CDR3: CASSLVRSTGELFF
J: TRBJ2-3; V: TRBV20-1; CDR3: CSARDPLSGSLTDTQYF
J: TRBJ1-1; V: TRBV12-3/TRBV12-4; CDR3: CASSDPRAMNTEAFF
J: TRBJ2-1; V: TRBV5-1; CDR3: CASSLEAGGNLQQFF